The clone carrying this T cell receptor (beta chain) was detected once. This sample stems from a study of blood T cell repertoires in COVID-19. Sequenced by immunoSEQ multiplex PCR; TCRdb stores in-frame clones only, minus some. The sample holds 80,000 to 100,000 clones, 65% to 90% seen once. The germline V gene encodes CDR1 SGDLS and CDR2 YYNGEE. Trimming cost V 4 bases and J 4 bases; bases outside gene matches: 7. The CDR3 is made up of 17 amino acids. Sequencing was done on a sample of peripheral blood. The receptor's source is a man in his 70s with active or convalescent COVID-19. The chain couples TRBV9 to TRBJ2-1; TRBD2 aligns across 14 bases. The CDR3 sequence is CASSFRTSGGHYNEQFF. The CDR3 DNA sequence: TGTGCCAGCAGCTTTCGGACTAGCGGGGGGCATTACAATGAGCAGTTCTTC.